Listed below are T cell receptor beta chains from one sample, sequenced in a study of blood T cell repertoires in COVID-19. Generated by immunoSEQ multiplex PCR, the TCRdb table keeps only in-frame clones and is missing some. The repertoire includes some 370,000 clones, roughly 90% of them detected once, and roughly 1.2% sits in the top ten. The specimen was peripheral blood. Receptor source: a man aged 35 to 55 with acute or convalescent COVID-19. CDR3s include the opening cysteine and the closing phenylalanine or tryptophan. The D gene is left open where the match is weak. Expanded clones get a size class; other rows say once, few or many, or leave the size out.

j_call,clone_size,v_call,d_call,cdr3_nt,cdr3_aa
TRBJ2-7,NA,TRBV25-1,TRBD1,TGTGCCACTAGGGACAGGGGGCTGTACGAGCAGTACTTC,CATRDRGLYEQYF
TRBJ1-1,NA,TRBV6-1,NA,TGTGCCAGCAGTGAAGGAGCGGTGGCTTTCTTT,CASSEGAVAFF
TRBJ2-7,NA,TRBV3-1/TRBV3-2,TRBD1,TGTGCCAGCAGCCAGGGACAGGGGGCTCACTACGAGCAGTACTTC,CASSQGQGAHYEQYF
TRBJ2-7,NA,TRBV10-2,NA,TGCGCCAGCAGTGAGTCTAATGGGCTCGAGCAGTACTTC,CASSESNGLEQYF
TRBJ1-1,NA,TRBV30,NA,TGTGCCTGGAATGGACAGCGAGAAGCTTTCTTT,CAWNGQREAFF
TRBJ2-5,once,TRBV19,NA,TGTGCCAGTAGTATACAGACGGGTGAGACCCAGTACTTC,CASSIQTGETQYF
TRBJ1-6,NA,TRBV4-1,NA,TGCGCCAGCAGCCTTGGACATGCAAGTTCACCCCTCCACTTT,CASSLGHASSPLHF
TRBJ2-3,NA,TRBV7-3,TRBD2,TGTGCCAGCAGCCCCGGGGGGGCGGGAGATACGCAGTATTTT,CASSPGGAGDTQYF
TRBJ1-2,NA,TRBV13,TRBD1,TGTGCCAGCAGCTTATTACAGGGGGAGAACTATGGCTACACCTTC,CASSLLQGENYGYTF
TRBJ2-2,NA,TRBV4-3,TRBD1,TGCGCCAGCAGCACTCGACAGGGGGAAATCGCCGGGGAGCTGTTTTTT,CASSTRQGEIAGELFF
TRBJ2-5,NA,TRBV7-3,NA,TGTGCCAGCAGCTTAAGTGGGGGGTTTAGGGAGACCCAGTACTTC,CASSLSGGFRETQYF
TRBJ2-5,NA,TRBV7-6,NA,TGTGCCAGCAGCTCGAAGACAGGGGAGGGAGAGACCCAGTACTTC,CASSSKTGEGETQYF
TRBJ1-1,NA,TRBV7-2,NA,TGTGCCAGCAGCTTAGCCCCAGGGGTGAGCACTGAAGCTTTCTTT,CASSLAPGVSTEAFF
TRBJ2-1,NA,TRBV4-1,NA,TGCGCCAGCAGCCCGGGGTACCGTGAGCAGTTCTTC,CASSPGYREQFF
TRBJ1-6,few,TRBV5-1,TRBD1,TGCGCCAGCAGCCGCGGGACAGGCCAAAATTCACCCCTCCACTTT,CASSRGTGQNSPLHF
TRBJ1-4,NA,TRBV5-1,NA,TGCGCCAGCAGCTTGGTTGGGGGCACCGCTAATGAAAAACTGTTTTTT,CASSLVGGTANEKLFF
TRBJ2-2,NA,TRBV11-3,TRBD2,TGTGCCAGCACCGGGCGGGGGGCTGACACCGGGGAGCTGTTTTTT,CASTGRGADTGELFF
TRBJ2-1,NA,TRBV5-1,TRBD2,TGCGCCAGCAGCTACGGGACTAGTGGAGTCAATGAGCAGTTCTTC,CASSYGTSGVNEQFF
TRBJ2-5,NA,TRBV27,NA,TGTGCCAGCCTCACCAGGGGAGGGGAGACCCAGTACTTC,CASLTRGGETQYF
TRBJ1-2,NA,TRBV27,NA,TGTGCCAGCAGTTTACGCAGGGGCTATGGCTACACCTTC,CASSLRRGYGYTF
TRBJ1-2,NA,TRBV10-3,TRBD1,TGTGCCATCAGCGGACAGGGCGCGAATAACTATGGCTACACCTTC,CAISGQGANNYGYTF
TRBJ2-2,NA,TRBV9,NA,TGTGCCAGCAGCGTAGCCGTCCTTTCCGGTGCGAACACCGGGGAGCTGTTTTTT,CASSVAVLSGANTGELFF
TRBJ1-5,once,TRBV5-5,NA,TGTGCCAGCAGCTTACGGGGTAGGGGCAATCAGCCCCAGCATTTT,CASSLRGRGNQPQHF
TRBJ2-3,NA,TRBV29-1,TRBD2,TGCAGCGCCCCAAACATAGCGGGGGCGGGAGATACGCAGTATTTT,CSAPNIAGAGDTQYF
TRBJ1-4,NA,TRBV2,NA,TGTGCCAGCAGATCCAGTGAAAAACTGTTTTTT,CASRSSEKLFF
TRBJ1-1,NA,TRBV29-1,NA,TGCAGCGTTGGGGGGGGCAGGTTAAACACTGAAGCTTTCTTT,CSVGGGRLNTEAFF
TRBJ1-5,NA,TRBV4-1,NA,TGCGCCAGCAGCCAAGGAGAAAGCCTTAGCAATCAGCCCCAGCATTTT,CASSQGESLSNQPQHF
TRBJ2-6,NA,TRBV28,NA,TGTGGAGCCGGGGCCAACGTCCTGACTTTC,CGAGANVLTF
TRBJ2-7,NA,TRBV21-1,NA,TGTGCCAGCAGCAGAACTAGCGGGGGAGCCTACGAGCAGTACTTC,CASSRTSGGAYEQYF
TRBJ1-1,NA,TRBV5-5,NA,TGTGCCAGCAGCTTCATGGCCGGGACACCTGAAGCTTTCTTT,CASSFMAGTPEAFF
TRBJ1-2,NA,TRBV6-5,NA,TGTGCCAGCAGTAAAAACGGGGGGGCTAACTATGGCTACACCTTC,CASSKNGGANYGYTF
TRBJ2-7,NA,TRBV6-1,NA,TGTGCCAGCAGCAACAGGGCCGAGCAGTACTTC,CASSNRAEQYF
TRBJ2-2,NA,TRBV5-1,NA,TGCGCCAGCAGCTTGCTGGACAAGAACACCGGGGAGCTGTTTTTT,CASSLLDKNTGELFF
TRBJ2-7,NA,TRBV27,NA,TGTGCCAGCAGTTTAGTGGCAGGGGGGACCTACGAGCAGTACTTC,CASSLVAGGTYEQYF
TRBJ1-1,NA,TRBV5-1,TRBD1,TGCGCCAGCAGCTTAACGGACAGGGACACTGAAGCTTTCTTT,CASSLTDRDTEAFF
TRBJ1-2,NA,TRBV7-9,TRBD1,TGTGCCAGCAGCTTAGGATCCCTGGACAGGGACTATGGCTACACCTTC,CASSLGSLDRDYGYTF
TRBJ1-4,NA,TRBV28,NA,TGTGCCAGCAGTTTAGGGGGGACTAATGAAAAACTGTTTTTT,CASSLGGTNEKLFF
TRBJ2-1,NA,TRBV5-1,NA,TGCGCCAGCAGCTTGGGACGGGATAACAATGAGCAGTTCTTC,CASSLGRDNNEQFF
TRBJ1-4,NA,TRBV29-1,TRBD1,TGCAGCGTCGCCACAGGGGGCATAGATGAAAAACTGTTTTTT,CSVATGGIDEKLFF
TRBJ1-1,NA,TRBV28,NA,TGTGCCAGCAGTTTCCGTCTGGGGGGCACTGAAGCTTTCTTT,CASSFRLGGTEAFF